This note documents a single T cell receptor beta chain sequence. Its target is not known. Trimming removed 0 bases at V and 6 bases at J, with 8 bases between. CDR1 and CDR2 from the germline V gene are WNHNN and SYGVQD (reference sequence). The CDR3 spans 13 residues. The data were obtained in a study of T cell repertoires in cytomegalovirus infection. The overall study: Public TCR beta signatures provided an indication of both CMV infection and a matching HLA type.

Via MiXCR, TCRdb re-called the reads, giving one row per CDR3 protein. The table lists about 900,000 distinct CDR3 sequences, approximately 33% of them singletons. Findings of the study overall: Summed frequency of public TCR beta families distinguished CMV carriers with the relevant HLA. CMV-specific TCR beta clonotypes restricted by HLA-C were the ones dominating the ex vivo response.

This clonotype was obtained from a human donor in good health (CMV status not recorded). Some clones in this sample may be carry-over from other donors' samples. V gene TRBV10-1 combines with J gene TRBJ1-1; no clear D. The sequenced sample was cultured CD8+ T cells from PBMCs, obtained from culture after CMV antigen stimulation. The CDR3 nucleotides read TGCGCCAGCAGTGAGTCACGAATTTCTGAAGCTTTCTTT. Its protein is CASSESRISEAFF.